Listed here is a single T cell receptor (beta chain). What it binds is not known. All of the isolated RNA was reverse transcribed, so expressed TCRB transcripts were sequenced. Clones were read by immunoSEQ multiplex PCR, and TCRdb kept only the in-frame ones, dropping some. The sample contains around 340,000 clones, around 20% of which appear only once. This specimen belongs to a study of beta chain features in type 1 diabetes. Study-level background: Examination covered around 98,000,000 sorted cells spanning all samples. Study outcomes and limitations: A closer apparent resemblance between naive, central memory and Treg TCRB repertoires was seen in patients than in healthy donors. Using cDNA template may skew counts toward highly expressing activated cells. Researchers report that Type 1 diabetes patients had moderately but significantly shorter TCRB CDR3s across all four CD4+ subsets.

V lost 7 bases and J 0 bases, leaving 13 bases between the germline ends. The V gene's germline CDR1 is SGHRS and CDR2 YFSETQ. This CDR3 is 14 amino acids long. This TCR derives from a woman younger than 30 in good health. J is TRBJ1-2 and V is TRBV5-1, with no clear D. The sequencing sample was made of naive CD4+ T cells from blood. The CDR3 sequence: CASSPGESNYGYTF. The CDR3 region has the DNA TGCGCCAGCTCCCCCGGTGAGTCTAACTATGGCTACACCTTC. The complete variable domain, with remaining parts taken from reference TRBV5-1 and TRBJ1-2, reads KAGVTQTPRYLIKTRGQQVTLSCSPISGHRSVSWYQQTPGQGLQFLFEYFSETQRNKGNFPGRFSGRQFSNSRSEMNVSTLELGDSALYLCASSPGESNYGYTFGSGTRLTVV.